This T cell receptor beta chain was sequenced for a study of cytomegalovirus exposure and HLA in healthy donors. Overall study: A data release that came early held roughly 90 million unique TCRs from HLA-typed donors.

Note on this clone: The antigen is unknown.

Both 60 Vbeta primers and 13 Jbeta primers went into the PCR. Measured with immunoSEQ multiplex PCR; TCRdb has only the in-frame clones, and not every one. The sample has around 100,000 clones, 60% to 80% seen once. The CDR3 length is 13 residues. Trimming took off 6 bases at V and 8 bases at J, with 14 bases between the two ends. From germline, CDR1 is LNHDA and CDR2 SQIVND (reference sequence). Study findings and constraints: A later analysis linked a missense variant in DCLRE1C to the trimming of TCR beta V and J genes. Researchers left out some V segments, among them TRBV6-2 and TRBV6-3, as indistinguishable. HLA alleles were associated with around 17,000 TCR beta sequences in a later analysis at 0.05 false discovery rate.

The sequenced material came from PBMCs. This rearrangement joins TRBV19 to TRBJ1-3; D gene ambiguous. The source is a man between 45 and 60 years old in good health and CMV-seropositive. The CDR3 loop is CASRLTGKDTIYF. The CDR3 DNA reads as TGTGCCAGTAGACTGACGGGGAAGGACACCATATATTTT.